A single sample gave rise to the 18 T cell receptor beta chains below, sequenced in a study of cytomegalovirus exposure and HLA in healthy donors. The PCR had 60 Vbeta and 13 Jbeta primers. The table came from immunoSEQ multiplex PCR; TCRdb's copy has only in-frame clones and leaves some out. The sample records 100,000 to 150,000 clones, 74% being singletons. Input material: PBMCs. These receptors came from a woman aged 50 to 60 in good health and CMV-seropositive.

The genes are TRBV14 and TRBJ2-3, with 11 bases lining up with TRBD2. Germline V gene lookup returns CDR1 SGHDN and CDR2 FVKESK. Trimming cost V 1 base and J 5 bases; bases outside gene matches: 5. CDR3 length: 16 amino acids. The CDR3 is CASSQVAGGHGDTQYF. As DNA, the CDR3 is TGTGCCAGCAGCCAAGTAGCGGGGGGGCATGGAGATACGCAGTATTTT.

The chain links TRBV4-2 to TRBJ1-2; D is possibly TRBD1 (6 bases). The CDR3 has 15 amino acids. Germline loops: CDR1 LGHNA, CDR2 YNFKEQ. V was shortened by 0 bases and J by 0 bases, with 8 bases between the two germline ends. CDR3 coding DNA: TGTGCCAGCAGCCAAGAAGGGACAACTAACTATGGCTACACCTTC. Its translation is CASSQEGTTNYGYTF.

The rearrangement links TRBV2 to TRBJ2-5, with 8 positions matching TRBD1. The ends lost 6 bases at V and 0 bases at J; junction bases unmatched: 3. This CDR3 is 14 amino acids long. Looked up from germline, CDR1 is SNHLY and CDR2 is FYNNEI. CDR3 DNA: TGTGCCAGCAGGACAGGGGAGAACCAAGAGACCCAGTACTTC. This sequence encodes CASRTGENQETQYF.

This chain connects TRBV18 to TRBJ1-5, with 7 bases fitting TRBD1. CDR1 is KGHSH, CDR2 LQKENI, per germline. V shed 0 bases, J shed 2 bases, and the junction held 10 bases outside the gene matches. This CDR3 has 18 amino acids. CDR3 amino acids: CASSPPLQGGKGNQPQHF. As DNA, the CDR3 is TGTGCCAGCTCACCACCGCTCCAGGGGGGTAAGGGCAATCAGCCCCAGCATTTT.

The rearrangement uses TRBV30 and TRBJ1-4, with TRBD1 as a possible D gene (6 bases). CDR3 length equals 14 residues. Trimming shortened V by 3 bases and J by 7 bases, and 15 bases separated the two germline ends. Germline values: CDR1 GTSNPN, CDR2 SVGIG (reference sequence). The CDR3 bases are TGTGCCTGGAGCAATCAGGGGCTAGCTGAAAAACTGTTTTTT. Translated: CAWSNQGLAEKLFF. Full variable domain (missing parts from reference TRBV30 and TRBJ1-4): SQTIHQWPATLVQPVGSPLSLECTVEGTSNPNLYWYRQAAGRGLQLLFYSVGIGQISSEVPQNLSASRPQDRQFILSSKKLLLSDSGFYLCAWSNQGLAEKLFFGSGTQLSVL.

The chain carries TRBV2 and TRBJ2-3, with 9 bases fitting TRBD1. V gave up 3 bases and J gave up 4 bases; unmatched junction bases: 5. The germline V gene has CDR1 SNHLY and CDR2 FYNNEI. This CDR3 comprises 15 residues. CDR3 amino acids: CASSDTGGHADTQYF. The DNA for the CDR3 is TGTGCCAGCAGTGATACAGGGGGCCATGCAGATACGCAGTATTTT.

Notes on this clone: At one of its ends the junction is not consistent with the germline gene, which may arise from a read error. The genes are TRBV7-9 and TRBJ1-1; no reliable D call. The CDR3 runs 16 residues. Germline loops: CDR1 SEHNR, CDR2 FQNEAQ (reference sequence). The CDR3 sequence: CSSSLALRVLGTEAFF. As DNA, the CDR3 is TGTTCCAGCAGCTTAGCGCTTCGGGTGCTAGGCACTGAAGCTTTCTTT.

V usage is TRBV4-2 and J usage is TRBJ1-6, with D perhaps TRBD1 (5 bases). Germline V lookup: CDR1 LGHNA, CDR2 YNFKEQ. The CDR3 runs 15 residues. The V end was cut by 0 bases, the J end by 8 bases, with 11 bases between. The CDR3 here is CASSQELLGDSPLHF. The CDR3 nucleotides are TGTGCCAGCAGCCAAGAATTGTTAGGGGATTCACCCCTCCACTTT.

This clone was observed a single time. For the CDR3, the DNA is TGTGCCACCAGCAGAGATCCATCCTACGAGCAGTACTTC. Its protein is CATSRDPSYEQYF. The V gene is TRBV15, the J gene TRBJ2-7, with unresolved D. There are 13 residues in the CDR3. The V gene lost 0 bases and the J gene lost 1 base, with 4 bases spanning the gap. Germline-derived CDR1 and CDR2 are LNHNV and YYDKDF (reference sequence).

Concerning this clone itself: The same CDR3 can be traced to other DNA sequences in this sample. This chain links TRBV5-1 with TRBJ2-1; D is unresolved. Deletions cut 1 base from V and 4 bases from J, with 6 bases between. In germline, CDR1 is SGHRS, CDR2 YFSETQ. The length of the CDR3 is 13 residues. Here the CDR3 reads CASSLNSYNEQFF. The CDR3 DNA reads as TGCGCCAGCAGCTTGAACTCGTACAATGAGCAGTTCTTC.

The V and J genes are TRBV28 and TRBJ2-7; a weak D match, TRBD1 (6 bases). The CDR3 is made up of 15 amino acids. V was shortened by 2 bases and J by 2 bases, with 13 bases between the two germline ends. In germline, CDR1 is MDHEN, CDR2 SYDVKM. The CDR3 here is CASSLSVDRTYEQYF. In nucleotides, the CDR3 is TGTGCCAGCAGTTTAAGTGTCGACAGGACCTACGAGCAGTACTTC.

The rearrangement links TRBV11-2 to TRBJ2-3; 7 nucleotides agree with TRBD2. CDR1 is SGHAT and CDR2 is FQNNGV in the germline V gene. The CDR3 loop spans 17 amino acids. Unmatched junction bases numbered 13, after V lost 6 bases and J lost 1 base. The CDR3 protein is CASRGVWAGEGTDTQYF. As DNA, the CDR3 is TGTGCCAGCAGGGGGGTATGGGCGGGGGAGGGCACAGATACGCAGTATTTT.

The chain combines TRBV7-2 with TRBJ2-7; 9 bases are shared with TRBD2. The germline V gene has CDR1 SGHTA and CDR2 FQGNSA. CDR3 size: 17 residues. Unmatched junction bases numbered 11, after V lost 0 bases and J lost 5 bases. The chain's CDR3 is CASSLAQWRGGLHEQYF. The CDR3 coding sequence is TGTGCCAGCAGCTTAGCGCAGTGGCGGGGGGGCCTCCACGAGCAGTACTTC.

The chain joins TRBV14 to TRBJ2-2, with a weak D call TRBD1 (5 bases). Deletions cut 2 bases from V and 6 bases from J, with 13 bases between. CDR3 length: 15 amino acids. The germline V gene has CDR1 SGHDN and CDR2 FVKESK. CDR3: CASSQQLVTAGELFF. In DNA, the CDR3 is TGTGCCAGCAGCCAACAACTTGTGACAGCCGGGGAGCTGTTTTTT.

The chain links TRBV29-1 to TRBJ2-3, with a possible D match to TRBD1 (5 bases). This CDR3 is built from 14 residues. Germline V gene lookup returns CDR1 SQVTM and CDR2 ANQGSEA. Trimming shortened V by 4 bases and J by 5 bases, and 16 bases separated the two germline ends. The CDR3 spells CSVGPTVVGDTQYF. Written as DNA, the CDR3 is TGCAGCGTTGGGCCGACAGTTGTGGGAGATACGCAGTATTTT.

The chain combines TRBV5-1 with TRBJ1-4; tentative D call: TRBD1 (5 bases). Germline V gene data show CDR1 as SGHRS and CDR2 as YFSETQ. This CDR3 has 15 amino acids. With 4 bases removed from V and 1 base from J, the gap between germline ends came to 11 bases. The CDR3 nucleotides are TGCGCCAGCAGCGGAACCGGACAAACTAATGAAAAACTGTTTTTT. Translating gives CASSGTGQTNEKLFF.

This rearrangement joins TRBV29-1 to TRBJ1-4; 10 nucleotides match TRBD1. CDR1 and CDR2 from the germline V gene are SQVTM and ANQGSEA. With V trimmed by 1 base and J by 6 bases, 14 bases remained unmatched. This CDR3 is 18 amino acids long. CDR3 sequence (DNA): TGCAGCGTTGAAGTCCCAGACAGGGGGCAGGCGTTTTATGAAAAACTGTTTTTT. Amino acids: CSVEVPDRGQAFYEKLFF.

This clone is a singleton in its sample. The chain recombines TRBV10-3 with TRBJ2-2, with D maybe TRBD2 (6 bases). There are 14 residues in the CDR3. CDR1 and CDR2 (germline): ENHRY, SYGVKD. The V gene lost 3 bases and the J gene lost 5 bases, with 10 bases spanning the gap. The CDR3 here is CAISDREDTGELFF. CDR3 sequence (DNA): TGTGCCATCAGTGACAGGGAGGATACCGGGGAGCTGTTTTTT.